The text below deals with one TCR beta chain. Its antigen remains unidentified. This record comes from a study of T-cell memory formation after mild COVID-19. On the study more broadly: Each donor largely had its own TCR clusters.

Overall study findings and caveats: Day 15 to 85 contractors were CD4/CD8 balanced; later expanders leaned CD4+. The finding that pre-infection memory included some responding clones suggested that cross-reactive memory joined. Contracting clones localized mainly to CM and EM when CD4+ and mainly to EMRA when CD8+.

TCRdb re-called the 5' RACE reads through MiXCR, storing one row per CDR3 protein. The data hold hundreds of thousands of distinct CDR3 sequences, with roughly 17% observed a single time. Trimming stripped 3 bases from V and 7 bases from J, with 13 bases between. CDR3 size: 14 residues. The V gene's germline CDR1 is SGHRS and CDR2 YFSETQ. The source of this sequence is an adult woman who had mild COVID-19 (a few samples of this study predate the infection). Cell type and time point are not known. This chain joins TRBV5-1 and TRBJ1-4; no firm D call. Sequenced material: PBMCs or a T cell subset sorted from them (not recorded which). In nucleotides, the CDR3 is TGCGCCAGCAGCTCCTGGACGCGGGGTGAAAAACTGTTTTTT. This codes for CASSSWTRGEKLFF. Full variable domain (outside the CDR3, taken from reference TRBV5-1 and TRBJ1-4): KAGVTQTPRYLIKTRGQQVTLSCSPISGHRSVSWYQQTPGQGLQFLFEYFSETQRNKGNFPGRFSGRQFSNSRSEMNVSTLELGDSALYLCASSSWTRGEKLFFGSGTQLSVL.